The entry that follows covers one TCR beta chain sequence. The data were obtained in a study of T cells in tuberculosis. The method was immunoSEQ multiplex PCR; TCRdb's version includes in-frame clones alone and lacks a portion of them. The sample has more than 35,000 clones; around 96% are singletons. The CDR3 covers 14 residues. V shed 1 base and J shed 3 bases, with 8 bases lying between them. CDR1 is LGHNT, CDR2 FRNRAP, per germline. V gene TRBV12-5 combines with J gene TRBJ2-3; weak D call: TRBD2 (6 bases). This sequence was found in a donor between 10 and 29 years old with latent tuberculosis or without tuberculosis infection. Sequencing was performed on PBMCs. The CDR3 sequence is CASGLGLATDTQYF. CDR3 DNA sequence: TGTGCTAGTGGTTTGGGGCTAGCGACAGATACGCAGTATTTT.